The clone carrying this T cell receptor beta chain has just one count. Its antigen is unknown. The data stem from a study of cytomegalovirus exposure and HLA in healthy donors. Trimming removed 0 bases from V and 4 bases from J, with 9 bases in between. The germline CDR1 and CDR2 sequences are MNHEY and SMNVEV (reference sequence). The CDR3 has 14 residues. PCR employed 60 Vbeta and 13 Jbeta primers. Sequencing used immunoSEQ multiplex PCR; TCRdb keeps in-frame clones, though not all of them. The table shows around 63,000 clones, with 79% occurring only once. Points from the study as a whole: What a later analysis showed was that several of the most significant clusters appeared linked to common viral pathogens.

This clonotype was sampled from a woman in her twenties or thirties in good health and CMV-seronegative. V usage is TRBV27 and J usage is TRBJ1-2; weak D call: TRBD1 (6 bases). Sequenced: PBMCs. This CDR3 reads CASSLSQGSYGYTF. DNA for the CDR3: TGTGCCAGCAGTTTATCGCAGGGGTCCTATGGCTACACCTTC.